The clone carrying this TCR beta chain occurred a few times. Its antigen is currently unknown. One entry per CDR3 protein results from TCRdb running MiXCR on the RT-PCR reads. The sample carries more than 700,000 distinct CDR3 sequences, 21% recorded once. This specimen belongs to a study of response to subunit inactivated influenza vaccine. This CDR3 comprises 12 residues. V dropped 5 bases and J dropped 2 bases, with 8 bases sitting between them. Germline CDR1 DFQATT, CDR2 SNEGSKA (reference sequence). Findings of the study overall: The authors offered the suggestion that each seasonal influenza vaccination recruits few new T cells.

The TCR comes from a man aged 45 to 65 who received an inactivated influenza vaccine. The material was PBMCs from blood, obtained roughly 5 days after vaccination. The V gene is TRBV20-1, the J gene TRBJ2-3; D gene ambiguous. CDR3 DNA sequence: TGCAGTGCTTCACAACTCACAGATACGCAGTATTTT. Protein product: CSASQLTDTQYF.